This TCR beta chain stems from a study of CD8 T cells in Susac syndrome. An amount of RNA that ranged from about 0.45 to 1 ug was reverse transcribed with random hexamers. TCRdb re-called the immunoSEQ multiplex PCR reads with MiXCR, one entry per CDR3 protein. The table lists roughly 160,000 distinct CDR3 sequences, approximately 95% of them singletons. The J segment lost 1 base and the V segment lost 5 bases, leaving 6 bases of the junction unmatched. The germline V gene encodes CDR1 MDHEN and CDR2 SYDVKM. The CDR3 is made up of 16 amino acids. This clonotype was sampled from a human donor with Susac syndrome. The sample was CD4+ T cells from PBMCs. The V and J genes are TRBV28 and TRBJ2-2; 8 positions match TRBD1. The DNA of the CDR3 is TGTGCCAGCAGTCCCGCAGGGGGCTTGAACACCGGGGAGCTGTTTTTT. Its translation is CASSPAGGLNTGELFF.